One T cell receptor (beta chain) is described in this entry. What it binds is unknown. Intraepithelial and lamina propria lymphocytes were freed from processed graft tissue. Clones were sequenced by immunoSEQ multiplex PCR, and TCRdb holds only the in-frame ones, with some missing. The repertoire holds around 23,000 clones, with around 77% as singletons. Germline V gene lookup returns CDR1 SGHDN and CDR2 FVKESK. This CDR3 is built from 13 residues. The germline V and J ends were trimmed by 4 bases and 0 bases, with 4 bases remaining between them. These data come from a study of graft-versus-host responses after intestinal transplantation. About the research overall: All recipients were given anti-thymocyte globulin induction, and tacrolimus and steroids were then administered for around three years. Overall study findings and caveats: Declining HvG levels early post-transplant were linked to peak circulating GvH clone levels.

This sample comprised ileum tissue, obtained 12 days after intestinal transplant. This chain uses TRBV14 with TRBJ2-1; D unresolved. This TCR derives from a human patient who received an intestinal transplant, so some T cells may come from the graft donor. CDR3 DNA: TGTGCCAGCAGCCTCAGCTCCTACAATGAGCAGTTCTTC. This sequence encodes CASSLSSYNEQFF.